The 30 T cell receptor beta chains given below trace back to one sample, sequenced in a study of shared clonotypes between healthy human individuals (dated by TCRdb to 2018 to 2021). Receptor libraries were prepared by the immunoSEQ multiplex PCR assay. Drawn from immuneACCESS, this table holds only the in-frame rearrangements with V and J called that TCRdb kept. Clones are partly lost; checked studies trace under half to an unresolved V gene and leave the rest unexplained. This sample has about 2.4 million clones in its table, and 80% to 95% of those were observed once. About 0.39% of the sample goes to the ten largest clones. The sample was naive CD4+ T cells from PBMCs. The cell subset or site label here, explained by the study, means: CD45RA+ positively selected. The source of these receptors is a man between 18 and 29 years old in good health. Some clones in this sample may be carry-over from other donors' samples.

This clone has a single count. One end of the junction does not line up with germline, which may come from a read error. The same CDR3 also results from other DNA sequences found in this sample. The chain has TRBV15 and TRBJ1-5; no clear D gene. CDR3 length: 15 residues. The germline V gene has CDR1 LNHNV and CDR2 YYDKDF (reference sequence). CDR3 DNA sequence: TGTGCCACCAGCAGAGACCGGGCTAGCAATCAACCCCAGCATTTT. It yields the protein CATSRDRASNQPQHF.

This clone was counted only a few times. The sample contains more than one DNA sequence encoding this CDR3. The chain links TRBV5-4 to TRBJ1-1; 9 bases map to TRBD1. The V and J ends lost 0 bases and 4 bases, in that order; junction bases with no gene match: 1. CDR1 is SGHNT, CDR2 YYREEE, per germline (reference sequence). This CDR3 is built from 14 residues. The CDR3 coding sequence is TGTGCCAGCAGCTTGGAGACAGGGGGCACTGAAGCTTTCTTT. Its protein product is CASSLETGGTEAFF.

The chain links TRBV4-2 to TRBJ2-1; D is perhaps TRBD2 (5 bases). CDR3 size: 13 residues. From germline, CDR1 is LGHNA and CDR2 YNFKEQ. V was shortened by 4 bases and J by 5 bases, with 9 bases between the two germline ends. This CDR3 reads CASSRELDNEQFF. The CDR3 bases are TGTGCCAGCAGCCGGGAGCTTGACAATGAGCAGTTCTTC.

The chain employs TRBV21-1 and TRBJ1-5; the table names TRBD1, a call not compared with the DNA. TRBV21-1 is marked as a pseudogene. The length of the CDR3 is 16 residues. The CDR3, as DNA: TGTGCCAGCAGCAAAGCCGACAGCTATAGCAATCAGCCCCAGCATTTT. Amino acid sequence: CASSKADSYSNQPQHF.

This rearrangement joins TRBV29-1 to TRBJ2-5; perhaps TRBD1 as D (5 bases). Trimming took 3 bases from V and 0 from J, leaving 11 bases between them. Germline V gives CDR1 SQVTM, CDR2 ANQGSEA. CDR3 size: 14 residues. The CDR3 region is CSVDLRGDQETQYF. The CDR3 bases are TGCAGCGTTGACTTAAGGGGCGACCAAGAGACCCAGTACTTC.

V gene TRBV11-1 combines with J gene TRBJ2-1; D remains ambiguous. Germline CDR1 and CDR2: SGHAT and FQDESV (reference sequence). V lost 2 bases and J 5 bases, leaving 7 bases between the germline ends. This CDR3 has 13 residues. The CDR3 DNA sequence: TGTGCCAGCAGCTTAAGGACCAACAATGAGCAGTTCTTC. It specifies CASSLRTNNEQFF.

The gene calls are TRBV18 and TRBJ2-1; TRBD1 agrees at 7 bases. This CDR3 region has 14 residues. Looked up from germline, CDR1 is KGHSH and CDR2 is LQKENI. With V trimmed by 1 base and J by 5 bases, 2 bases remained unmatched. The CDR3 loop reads CASSPLTGDNEQFF. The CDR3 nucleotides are TGTGCCAGCTCACCACTAACAGGGGACAATGAGCAGTTCTTC.

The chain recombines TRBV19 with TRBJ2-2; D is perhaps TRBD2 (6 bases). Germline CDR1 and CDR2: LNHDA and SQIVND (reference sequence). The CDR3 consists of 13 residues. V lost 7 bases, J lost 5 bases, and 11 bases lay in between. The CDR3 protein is CASKGGRTGELFF. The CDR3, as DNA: TGTGCCAGTAAGGGAGGTCGAACCGGGGAGCTGTTTTTT.

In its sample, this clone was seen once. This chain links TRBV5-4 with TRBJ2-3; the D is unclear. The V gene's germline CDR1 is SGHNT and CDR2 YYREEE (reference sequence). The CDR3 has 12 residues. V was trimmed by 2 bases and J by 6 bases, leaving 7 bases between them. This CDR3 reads CASSLLSDTQYF. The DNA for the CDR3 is TGTGCCAGCAGCTTACTGTCGGATACGCAGTATTTT. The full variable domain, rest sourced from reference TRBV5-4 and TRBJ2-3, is ETGVTQSPTHLIKTRGQQVTLRCSSQSGHNTVSWYQQALGQGPQFIFQYYREEENGRGNFPPRFSGLQFPNYSSELNVNALELDDSALYLCASSLLSDTQYFGPGTRLTVL.

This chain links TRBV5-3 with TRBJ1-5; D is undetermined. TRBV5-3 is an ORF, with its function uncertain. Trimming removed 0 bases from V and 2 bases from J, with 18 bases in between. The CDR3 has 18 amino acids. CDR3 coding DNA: TGTGCCAGAAGCTTGGTTCGGGCAGCCAAAGAGGGCAATCAGCCCCAGCATTTT. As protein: CARSLVRAAKEGNQPQHF.

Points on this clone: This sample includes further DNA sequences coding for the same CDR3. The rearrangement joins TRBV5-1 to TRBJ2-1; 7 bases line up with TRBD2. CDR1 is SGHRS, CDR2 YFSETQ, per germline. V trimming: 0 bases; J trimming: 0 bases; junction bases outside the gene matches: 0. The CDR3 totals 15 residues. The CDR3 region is CASSLVAGSYNEQFF. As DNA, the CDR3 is TGCGCCAGCAGCTTGGTAGCGGGCTCCTACAATGAGCAGTTCTTC. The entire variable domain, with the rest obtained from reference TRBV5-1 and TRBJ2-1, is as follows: KAGVTQTPRYLIKTRGQQVTLSCSPISGHRSVSWYQQTPGQGLQFLFEYFSETQRNKGNFPGRFSGRQFSNSRSEMNVSTLELGDSALYLCASSLVAGSYNEQFFGPGTRLTVL.

CDR3 region: CASSDGGPWDFSYEQYF. The CDR3 nucleotides are TGTGCCAGCAGTGACGGAGGACCCTGGGACTTCTCCTACGAGCAGTACTTC. The gene calls are TRBV28 and TRBJ2-5; possibly TRBD2 for D (6 bases). The J call may not be correct, given that the DNA end is closer to TRBJ2-7. The germline CDR1 and CDR2 sequences are MDHEN and SYDVKM. The CDR3 contains 17 residues.

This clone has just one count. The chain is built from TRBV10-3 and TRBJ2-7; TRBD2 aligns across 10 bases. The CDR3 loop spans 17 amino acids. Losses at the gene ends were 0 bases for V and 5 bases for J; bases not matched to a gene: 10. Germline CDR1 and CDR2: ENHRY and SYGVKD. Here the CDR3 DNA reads TGTGCCATCAGTGAGTCGCCTAGCGGGAGAGTTGCGGACGAGCAGTACTTC. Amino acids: CAISESPSGRVADEQYF.

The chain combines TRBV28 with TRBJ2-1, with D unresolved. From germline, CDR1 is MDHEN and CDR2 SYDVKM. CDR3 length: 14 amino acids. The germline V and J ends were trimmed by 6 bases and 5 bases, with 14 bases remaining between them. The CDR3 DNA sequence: TGTGCCAGCAGCTCCGGTGGGTTTGACAATGAGCAGTTCTTC. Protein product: CASSSGGFDNEQFF.

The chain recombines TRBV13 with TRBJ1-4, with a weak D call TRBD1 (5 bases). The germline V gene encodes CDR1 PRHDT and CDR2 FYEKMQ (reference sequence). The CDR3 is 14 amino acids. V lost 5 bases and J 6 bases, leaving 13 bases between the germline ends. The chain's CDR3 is CASSPTGGDEKLFF. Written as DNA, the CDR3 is TGTGCCAGCAGCCCCACGGGGGGGGATGAAAAACTGTTTTTT.

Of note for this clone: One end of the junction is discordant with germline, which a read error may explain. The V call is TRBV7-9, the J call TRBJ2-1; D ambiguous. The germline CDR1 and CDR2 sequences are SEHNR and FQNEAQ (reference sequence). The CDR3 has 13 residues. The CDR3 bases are TGTGCCAGCAGCGTAGAACCCGAAGCCCCGGGCCTCTTC. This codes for CASSVEPEAPGLF.

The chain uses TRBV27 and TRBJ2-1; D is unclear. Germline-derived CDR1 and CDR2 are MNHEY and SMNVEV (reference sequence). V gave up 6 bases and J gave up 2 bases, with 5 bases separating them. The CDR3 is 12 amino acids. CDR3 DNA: TGTGCCAGCAGCCAAACCTACAATGAGCAGTTCTTC. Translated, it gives CASSQTYNEQFF.

The CDR3 sequence is CASSLTSGSDEQFF. CDR3 in DNA: TGTGCCAGCAGCTTGACTAGCGGGAGTGATGAGCAGTTCTTC. The rearrangement uses TRBV11-2 and TRBJ2-1, with 12 bases fitting TRBD2. With 3 bases clipped from V and 8 bases from J, the junction kept 2 bases outside the gene matches. CDR3 length: 14 amino acids. The germline CDR1 and CDR2 sequences are SGHAT and FQNNGV.

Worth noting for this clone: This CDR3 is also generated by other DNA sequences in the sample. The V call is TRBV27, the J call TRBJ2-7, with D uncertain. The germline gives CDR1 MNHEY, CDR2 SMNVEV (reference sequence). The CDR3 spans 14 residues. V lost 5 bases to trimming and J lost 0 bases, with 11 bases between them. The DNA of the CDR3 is TGTGCCAGCAGTCCTTCGCGCCCCTCCTACGAGCAGTACTTC. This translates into CASSPSRPSYEQYF.

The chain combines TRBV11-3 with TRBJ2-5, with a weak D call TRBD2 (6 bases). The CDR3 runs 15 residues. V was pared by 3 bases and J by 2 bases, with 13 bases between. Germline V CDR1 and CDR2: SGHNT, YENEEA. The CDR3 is CASSFGAGQQETQYF. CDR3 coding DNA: TGTGCCAGCAGCTTCGGGGCGGGGCAGCAAGAGACCCAGTACTTC.

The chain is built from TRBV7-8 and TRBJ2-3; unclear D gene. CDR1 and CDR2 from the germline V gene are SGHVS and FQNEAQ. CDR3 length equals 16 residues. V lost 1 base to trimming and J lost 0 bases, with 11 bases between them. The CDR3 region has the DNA TGTGCCAGCAGCTTAGGACGCGGTTCTAGCACAGATACGCAGTATTTT. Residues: CASSLGRGSSTDTQYF.

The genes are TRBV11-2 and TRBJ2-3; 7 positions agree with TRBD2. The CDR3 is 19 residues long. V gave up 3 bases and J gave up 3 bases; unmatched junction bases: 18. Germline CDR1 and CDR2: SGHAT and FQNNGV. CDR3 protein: CASSLGAGGRGQRTDTQYF. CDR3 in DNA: TGTGCCAGCAGCTTGGGTGCTGGTGGGAGGGGCCAGAGGACAGATACGCAGTATTTT.

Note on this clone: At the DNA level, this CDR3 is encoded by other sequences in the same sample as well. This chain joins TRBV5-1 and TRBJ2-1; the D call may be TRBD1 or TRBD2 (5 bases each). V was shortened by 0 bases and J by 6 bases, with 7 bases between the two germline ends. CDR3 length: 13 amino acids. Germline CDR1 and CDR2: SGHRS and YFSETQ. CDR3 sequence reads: CASSLGGPNEQFF. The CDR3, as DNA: TGCGCCAGCAGCTTGGGGGGACCCAATGAGCAGTTCTTC.

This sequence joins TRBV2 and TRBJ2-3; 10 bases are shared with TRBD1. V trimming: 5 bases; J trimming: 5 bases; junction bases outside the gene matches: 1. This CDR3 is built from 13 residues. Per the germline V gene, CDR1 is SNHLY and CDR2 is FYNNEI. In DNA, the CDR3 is TGTGCCAGCAGTAGGGACAGGGGAGATACGCAGTATTTT. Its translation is CASSRDRGDTQYF.

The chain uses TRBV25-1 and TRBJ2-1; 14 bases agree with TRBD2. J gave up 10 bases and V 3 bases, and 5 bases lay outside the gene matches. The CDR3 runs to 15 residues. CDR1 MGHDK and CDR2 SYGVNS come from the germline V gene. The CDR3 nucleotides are TGTGCCAGCAGTGATCCGGGACTAGCGGGAGAGGAGCAGTTCTTC. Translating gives CASSDPGLAGEEQFF.

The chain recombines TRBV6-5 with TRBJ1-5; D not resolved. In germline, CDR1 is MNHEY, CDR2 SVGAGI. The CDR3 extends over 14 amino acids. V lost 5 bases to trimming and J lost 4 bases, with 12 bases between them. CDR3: CASSPRSFNQPQHF. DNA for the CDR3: TGTGCCAGCAGTCCCCGCAGCTTTAATCAGCCCCAGCATTTT.

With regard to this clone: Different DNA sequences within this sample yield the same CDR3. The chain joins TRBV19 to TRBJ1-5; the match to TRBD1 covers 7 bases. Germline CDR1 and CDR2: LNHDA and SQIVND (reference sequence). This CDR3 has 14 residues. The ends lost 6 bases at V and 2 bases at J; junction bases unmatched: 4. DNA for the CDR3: TGTGCCAGTAGCACAACAGGGGGCAATCAGCCCCAGCATTTT. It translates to CASSTTGGNQPQHF.

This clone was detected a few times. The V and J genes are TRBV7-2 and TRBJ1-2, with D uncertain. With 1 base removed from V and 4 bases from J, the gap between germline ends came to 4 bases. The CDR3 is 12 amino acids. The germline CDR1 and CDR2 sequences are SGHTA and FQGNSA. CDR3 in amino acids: CASSLDFYGYTF. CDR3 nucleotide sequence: TGTGCCAGCAGCTTAGATTTCTATGGCTACACCTTC.

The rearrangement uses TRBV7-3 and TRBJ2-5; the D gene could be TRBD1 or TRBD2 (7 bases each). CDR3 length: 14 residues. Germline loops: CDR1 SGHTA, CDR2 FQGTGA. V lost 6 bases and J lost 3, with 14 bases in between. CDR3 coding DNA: TGTGCCAGCAGGCCAGGGGGAGGGAAAGAGACCCAGTACTTC. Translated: CASRPGGGKETQYF.

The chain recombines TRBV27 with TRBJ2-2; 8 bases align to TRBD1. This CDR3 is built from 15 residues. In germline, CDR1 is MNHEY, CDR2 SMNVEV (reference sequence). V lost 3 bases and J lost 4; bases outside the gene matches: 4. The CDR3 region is CASSLDREVTGELFF. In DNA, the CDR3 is TGTGCCAGCAGTTTGGACAGGGAAGTCACCGGGGAGCTGTTTTTT.